These T cell receptor beta chains were read from a single sample in a study of blood T cell repertoires in COVID-19. Assay used: immunoSEQ multiplex PCR; TCRdb lists only in-frame clones, some missing. The table has some 190,000 clones, roughly nine tenths seen once. Material for sequencing was PBMCs or T cells enriched from blood (not recorded which). These TCRs come from a woman between 40 and 55 years old with acute COVID-19. Both conserved end residues are trimmed from each CDR3. Fields, in order: CDR3 protein, V gene.

ASRPGGAEETQY,TRBV5-1
ASRAGFSYEQY,TRBV5-8
ASSQGRITREKLF,TRBV4-1
ASLKHEQY,TRBV6-5
ASNPGLAGAGELF,TRBV19
ASFNYEQY,TRBV21-1
ASSVFSGGAVDTQY,TRBV10-2
ASSPQGLSGYT,TRBV27
ASGLVTWDKNRPSYNSPLH,TRBV12-5
ASSPGQGAGNTIY,TRBV18
ATSRTLSGSRDTQY,TRBV15
ASSPQGGTGDPGELF,TRBV4-2
ASTWLTQNTEAF,TRBV6-5
ASSTRTGSEQY,TRBV7-8
ASSLLGGHYGYT,TRBV7-2
ASRYETVNYGYT,TRBV5-6
ASSSPRGGPYEQY,TRBV11-2
ASSVSDRISTEAF,TRBV9
ASGRLAGGNNEQF,TRBV5-1
ASSATGNQETQY,TRBV7-2
ASSPDGDNSPLH,TRBV6-2/TRBV6-3
ASSSRGSGSPLH,TRBV27
ASSFLSANSYNEQF,TRBV27
ASSWESSGNTIY,TRBV6-5
ASSRDRALQETQY,TRBV6-5
ASSSGTGGWTEAF,TRBV5-1
ASSKAGGQGNYNEQF,TRBV21-1
ASSRDTQETQY,TRBV11-2
ASLWDRANTEAF,TRBV2
ASNVIPGTGHGGETQY,TRBV5-4
ASGVGTGRQETQY,TRBV6-5
ASSKLAVQGRDTQY,TRBV6-2/TRBV6-3
ASSQDPGYGYT,TRBV4-1
ASSPPGSGNTIY,TRBV11-2
ASSPPWGQRELF,TRBV18
ASSATGTVNQPQH,TRBV9
ASSAVPNTEAF,TRBV6-4
ASSASPGDSPLH,TRBV10-2
ASSYDLKLASTDTQY,TRBV6-2/TRBV6-3
ASSPSGLAGIADTQY,TRBV18
ASSTTTGGRMNTEAF,TRBV19
ASSLEGGSNQPQH,TRBV7-8
SASRDRGKNQPQH,TRBV20-1
SARDSGGAF,TRBV20-1
ASSLRPTGNEQY,TRBV9
ASSLSGVNQPQH,TRBV28
ASSLRPLGEQF,TRBV27
ASSPPDRGGYGYT,TRBV5-6
ASSHPQGYGYT,TRBV7-9
ASSGQENYEQY,TRBV2
ASSAAGSYNEQF,TRBV6-1
ASSWTLAGVASSYNEQF,TRBV5-1
ASKSPGGGNQPQH,TRBV2
ASSYSPGQGETQY,TRBV2
ASSWSSTDTQY,TRBV11-2
ASSPSSGSAYNEQF,TRBV5-6